Listed below are T cell receptor beta chains from one sample, sequenced in a study of CD8+CD57+ T cells in acquired aplastic anemia. MiXCR was run by TCRdb on the reads, yielding one entry per CDR3 protein. The sample holds just over 400,000 distinct CDR3 sequences, 60% to 80% seen once. The sequenced material came from sorted CD4+, CD8+, or CD8+CD57+ T cells (not recorded which) from PBMCs. These receptors all stem from a human donor in good health, serving as a control. Each CDR3 is given with its conserved first and last residue. Each record gives: clone size, V gene, D gene, J gene, CDR3 protein, CDR3 DNA. The D gene is left open where the match is weak. Size tells how often a clone was seen (once, few, many) or the class of an expanded clone, and some rows leave it out.

clone size: .
V gene: TRBV7-3
D gene: TRBD2
J gene: TRBJ2-5
CDR3 protein: CASSPSGRAGETQYF
CDR3 DNA: TGTGCCAGCAGCCCCAGCGGGAGGGCCGGAGAGACCCAGTACTTC

clone size: .
V gene: TRBV5-1
D gene: .
J gene: TRBJ2-7
CDR3 protein: CASSVSTVVYEQYF
CDR3 DNA: TGTGCCAGCAGCGTGTCGACAGTAGTCTACGAGCAGTACTTC

clone size: .
V gene: TRBV7-2
D gene: TRBD1
J gene: TRBJ2-3
CDR3 protein: CASKGEQGAGELF
CDR3 DNA: TGTGCCAGCAAAGGAGAACAGGGGGCCGGGGAGTTGTTT

clone size: .
V gene: TRBV7-9
D gene: .
J gene: TRBJ1-1
CDR3 protein: CASRIDSHTEAFF
CDR3 DNA: TGTGCCAGCAGGATCGACAGCCACACTGAAGCTTTCTTT

clone size: .
V gene: TRBV7-6
D gene: .
J gene: TRBJ2-3
CDR3 protein: CASSLAGGQDTQYF
CDR3 DNA: TGTGCCAGCAGCTTAGCGGGGGGGCAAGATACGCAGTATTTT

clone size: .
V gene: TRBV20-1
D gene: .
J gene: TRBJ2-6
CDR3 protein: CSTLQGAGANVLTF
CDR3 DNA: TGCAGCACGCTGCAGGGTGCTGGGGCCAACGTCCTGACTTTC

clone size: .
V gene: TRBV19
D gene: .
J gene: TRBJ2-7
CDR3 protein: CASSPGTLLYEQYF
CDR3 DNA: TGTGCCAGTAGCCCCGGGACACTTCTCTACGAGCAGTACTTC

clone size: .
V gene: TRBV7-9
D gene: .
J gene: TRBJ2-7
CDR3 protein: CASSSPGADEQYF
CDR3 DNA: TGTGCCAGCAGCTCTCCGGGGGCTGACGAGCAGTACTTC

clone size: many
V gene: TRBV25-1
D gene: TRBD1
J gene: TRBJ1-2
CDR3 protein: CASSDPGQGHRFTF
CDR3 DNA: TGTGCCAGCAGTGATCCGGGACAGGGTCATCGGTTCACCTTC

clone size: many
V gene: TRBV7-2
D gene: TRBD1
J gene: TRBJ1-4
CDR3 protein: CASSSQGAGGEKLFF
CDR3 DNA: TGTGCCAGCAGCTCACAGGGGGCCGGCGGGGAAAAACTGTTTTTT

clone size: .
V gene: TRBV7-6
D gene: TRBD1
J gene: TRBJ1-2
CDR3 protein: CASSSRTGEIAYNF
CDR3 DNA: TGCGCCAGCAGCTCCCGGACAGGGGAAATCGCCTACAATTTC

clone size: .
V gene: TRBV2
D gene: .
J gene: TRBJ1-2
CDR3 protein: CASSLEPRQSSYTF
CDR3 DNA: TGTGCCAGCAGCTTAGAGCCCCGACAGTCTAGCTACACCTTC

clone size: .
V gene: TRBV2
D gene: .
J gene: TRBJ1-4
CDR3 protein: CASSETGENEKLFF
CDR3 DNA: TGTGCCAGCAGTGAAACAGGAGAAAATGAAAAACTGTTTTTT

clone size: many
V gene: TRBV4-1
D gene: TRBD2
J gene: TRBJ2-3
CDR3 protein: CASTPSGGSTDTQYF
CDR3 DNA: TGCGCCAGCACCCCTAGCGGGGGGAGCACAGATACGCAGTATTTT

clone size: .
V gene: TRBV5-1
D gene: .
J gene: TRBJ2-3
CDR3 protein: CASSLGATSGVTDTQYF
CDR3 DNA: TGCGCCAGCAGCTTGGGCGCGACTAGTGGGGTGACAGATACGCAGTATTTT

clone size: .
V gene: TRBV7-8
D gene: .
J gene: TRBJ1-1
CDR3 protein: CASSLALAEAFF
CDR3 DNA: TGTGCCAGCAGCTTAGCGCTCGCTGAAGCTTTCTTT

clone size: .
V gene: TRBV5-1
D gene: TRBD1
J gene: TRBJ1-2
CDR3 protein: CASRTSTGGGNYGYTF
CDR3 DNA: TGCGCCAGCAGGACCTCGACAGGGGGAGGTAACTATGGCTACACCTTC

clone size: .
V gene: TRBV20-1
D gene: TRBD1
J gene: TRBJ2-7
CDR3 protein: CSGGTGGNEQYF
CDR3 DNA: TGCAGTGGAGGGACAGGGGGCAACGAGCAGTACTTC

clone size: many
V gene: TRBV12-5
D gene: TRBD1
J gene: TRBJ2-2
CDR3 protein: CASGSGTGNSGELFF
CDR3 DNA: TGTGCTAGTGGCTCCGGGACAGGGAATTCCGGGGAGCTGTTTTTT

clone size: many
V gene: TRBV5-1
D gene: TRBD1
J gene: TRBJ1-1
CDR3 protein: CASSWQGDTEAFF
CDR3 DNA: TGCGCCAGCAGCTGGCAGGGGGACACTGAAGCTTTCTTT

clone size: .
V gene: TRBV20-1
D gene: .
J gene: TRBJ1-1
CDR3 protein: CSAPGLEDGELNTEAFF
CDR3 DNA: TGCAGTGCCCCTGGCCTCGAGGACGGGGAGCTGAACACTGAAGCTTTCTTT

clone size: .
V gene: TRBV10-3
D gene: .
J gene: TRBJ2-5
CDR3 protein: CAASKVEDTQYF
CDR3 DNA: TGTGCCGCCTCGAAGGTGGAAGACACCCAGTACTTC

clone size: many
V gene: TRBV7-7
D gene: .
J gene: TRBJ2-3
CDR3 protein: CASSLGMTTDTQYF
CDR3 DNA: TGTGCCAGCAGCTTAGGGATGACCACAGATACGCAGTATTTT

clone size: .
V gene: TRBV5-1
D gene: .
J gene: TRBJ2-1
CDR3 protein: CASYLGGEQFF
CDR3 DNA: TGCGCCAGCTACCTAGGGGGGGAGCAGTTCTTC

clone size: .
V gene: TRBV7-3
D gene: .
J gene: TRBJ1-2
CDR3 protein: CASSLKTSGLAGAF
CDR3 DNA: TGTGCCAGCAGCTTAAAAACGAGCGGGCTAGCGGGCGCCTTC

clone size: many
V gene: TRBV19
D gene: TRBD2
J gene: TRBJ2-6
CDR3 protein: CATNPTSGVAGANVLTF
CDR3 DNA: TGTGCCACTAACCCGACTAGCGGGGTTGCTGGGGCCAACGTCCTGACTTTC

clone size: .
V gene: TRBV7-9
D gene: .
J gene: TRBJ1-6
CDR3 protein: CASSLERGRSSPLHF
CDR3 DNA: TGCGCCAGCAGCTTGGAGCGAGGGAGAAGCTCACCCCTCCACTTT

clone size: .
V gene: TRBV20-1
D gene: .
J gene: TRBJ2-5
CDR3 protein: CSVLQFGQETQYF
CDR3 DNA: TGCAGTGTTTTGCAGTTTGGCCAAGAGACCCAGTACTTC

clone size: .
V gene: TRBV2
D gene: .
J gene: TRBJ2-1
CDR3 protein: CASSDSWALRQFF
CDR3 DNA: TGTGCCAGCAGTGACTCGTGGGCTCTCAGGCAGTTCTTC

clone size: few
V gene: TRBV10-3
D gene: .
J gene: TRBJ1-2
CDR3 protein: CAISESGPQQGNGYTF
CDR3 DNA: TGTGCCATCAGTGAGTCGGGCCCACAACAGGGAAATGGCTACACCTTC

clone size: .
V gene: TRBV7-9
D gene: .
J gene: TRBJ1-4
CDR3 protein: CASSPGTVTNEKLFF
CDR3 DNA: TGTGCCAGCAGCCCCGGGACGGTAACTAATGAAAAACTGTTTTTT